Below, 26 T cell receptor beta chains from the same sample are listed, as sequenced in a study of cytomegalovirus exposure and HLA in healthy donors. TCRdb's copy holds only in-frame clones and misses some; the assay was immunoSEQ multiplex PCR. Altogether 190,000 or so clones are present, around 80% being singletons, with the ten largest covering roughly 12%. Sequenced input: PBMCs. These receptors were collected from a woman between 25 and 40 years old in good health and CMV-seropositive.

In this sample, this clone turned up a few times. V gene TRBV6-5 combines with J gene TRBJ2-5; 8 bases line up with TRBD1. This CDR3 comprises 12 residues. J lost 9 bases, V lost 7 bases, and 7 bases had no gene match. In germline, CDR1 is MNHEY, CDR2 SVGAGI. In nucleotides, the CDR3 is TGTGCCAGCACCACGACAGGGGAGGCCCAGTACTTC. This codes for CASTTTGEAQYF.

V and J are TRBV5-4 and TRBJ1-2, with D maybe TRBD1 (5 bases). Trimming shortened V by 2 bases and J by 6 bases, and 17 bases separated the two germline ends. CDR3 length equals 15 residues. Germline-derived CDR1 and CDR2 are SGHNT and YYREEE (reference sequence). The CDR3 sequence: CASSFRTGGRDGYTF. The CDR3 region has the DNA TGTGCCAGCAGCTTCAGGACGGGGGGGAGAGATGGCTACACCTTC. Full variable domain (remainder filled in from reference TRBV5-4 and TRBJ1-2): ETGVTQSPTHLIKTRGQQVTLRCSSQSGHNTVSWYQQALGQGPQFIFQYYREEENGRGNFPPRFSGLQFPNYSSELNVNALELDDSALYLCASSFRTGGRDGYTFGSGTRLTVV.

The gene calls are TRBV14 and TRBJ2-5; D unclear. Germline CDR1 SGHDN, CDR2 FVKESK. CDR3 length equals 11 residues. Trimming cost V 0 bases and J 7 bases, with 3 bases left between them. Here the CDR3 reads CASSQDRTQYF. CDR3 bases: TGTGCCAGCAGCCAAGACCGGACCCAGTACTTC.

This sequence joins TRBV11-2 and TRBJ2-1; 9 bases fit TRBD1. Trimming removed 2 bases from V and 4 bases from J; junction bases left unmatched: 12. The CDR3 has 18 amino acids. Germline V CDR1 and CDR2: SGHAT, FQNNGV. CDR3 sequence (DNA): TGTGCCAGCAGCTTATCCACGAGGGGACAGGGAGCTTACAATGAGCAGTTCTTC. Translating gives CASSLSTRGQGAYNEQFF.

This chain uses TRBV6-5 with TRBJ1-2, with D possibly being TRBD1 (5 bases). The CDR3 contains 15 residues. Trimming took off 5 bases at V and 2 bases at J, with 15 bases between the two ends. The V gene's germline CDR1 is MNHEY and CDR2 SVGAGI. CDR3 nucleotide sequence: TGTGCCAGCAGTCGCCCCGGGACTGGGAACTATGGCTACACCTTC. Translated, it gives CASSRPGTGNYGYTF.

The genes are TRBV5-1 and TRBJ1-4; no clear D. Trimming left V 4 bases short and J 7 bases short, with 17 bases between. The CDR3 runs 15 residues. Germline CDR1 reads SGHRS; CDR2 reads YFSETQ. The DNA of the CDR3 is TGCGCCAGCAGCCCGGTCGGCGCGGGAGCTGAAAAACTGTTTTTT. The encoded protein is CASSPVGAGAEKLFF.

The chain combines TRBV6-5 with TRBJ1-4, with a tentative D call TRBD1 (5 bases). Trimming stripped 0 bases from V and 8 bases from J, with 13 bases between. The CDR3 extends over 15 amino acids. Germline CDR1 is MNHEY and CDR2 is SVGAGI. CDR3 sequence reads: CASSYSGATGEKLFF. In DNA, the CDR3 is TGTGCCAGCAGTTACTCAGGGGCTACAGGAGAAAAACTGTTTTTT.

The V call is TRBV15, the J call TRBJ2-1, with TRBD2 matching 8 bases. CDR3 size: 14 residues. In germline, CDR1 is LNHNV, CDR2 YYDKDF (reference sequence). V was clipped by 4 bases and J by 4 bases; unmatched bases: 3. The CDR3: CATSTAGGYNEQFF. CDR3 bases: TGTGCCACCAGCACGGCGGGAGGATACAATGAGCAGTTCTTC.

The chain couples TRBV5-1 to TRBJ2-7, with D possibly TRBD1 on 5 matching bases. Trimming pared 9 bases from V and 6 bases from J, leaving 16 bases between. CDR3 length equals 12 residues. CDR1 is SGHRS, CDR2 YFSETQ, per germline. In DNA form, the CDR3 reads TGCGCCACCTCCCCCCAGGGCCTCGAGCAGTACTTC. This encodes CATSPQGLEQYF.

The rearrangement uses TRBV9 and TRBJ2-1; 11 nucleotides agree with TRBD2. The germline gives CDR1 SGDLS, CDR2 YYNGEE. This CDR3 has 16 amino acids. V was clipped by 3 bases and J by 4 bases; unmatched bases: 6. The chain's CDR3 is CASSGPTSGRYNEQFF. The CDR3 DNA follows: TGTGCCAGCAGCGGACCCACTAGCGGGAGATACAATGAGCAGTTCTTC. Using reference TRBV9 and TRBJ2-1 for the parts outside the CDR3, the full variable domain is DSGVTQTPKHLITATGQRVTLRCSPRSGDLSVYWYQQSLDQGLQFLIQYYNGEERAKGNILERFSAQQFPDLHSELNLSSLELGDSALYFCASSGPTSGRYNEQFFGPGTRLTVL.

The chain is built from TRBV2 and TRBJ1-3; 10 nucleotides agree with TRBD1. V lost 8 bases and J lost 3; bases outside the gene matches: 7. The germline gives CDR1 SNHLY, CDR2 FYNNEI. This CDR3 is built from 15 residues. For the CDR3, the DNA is TGTGCCAGCTCCAATCGGGACAGGGGTGGAAACACCATATATTTT. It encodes CASSNRDRGGNTIYF.

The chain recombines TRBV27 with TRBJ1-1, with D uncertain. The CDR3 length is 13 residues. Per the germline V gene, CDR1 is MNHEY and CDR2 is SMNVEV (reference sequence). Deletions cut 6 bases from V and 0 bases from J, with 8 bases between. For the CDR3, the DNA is TGTGCCAGCAGCCGGACTTTGAACACTGAAGCTTTCTTT. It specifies CASSRTLNTEAFF.

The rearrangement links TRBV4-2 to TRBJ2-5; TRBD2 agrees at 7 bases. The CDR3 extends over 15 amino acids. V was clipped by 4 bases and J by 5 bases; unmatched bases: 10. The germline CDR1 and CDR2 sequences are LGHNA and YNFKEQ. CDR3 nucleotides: TGTGCCAGCAGCCCGGGAGCGGGATCGGGGGAGACCCAGTACTTC. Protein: CASSPGAGSGETQYF.

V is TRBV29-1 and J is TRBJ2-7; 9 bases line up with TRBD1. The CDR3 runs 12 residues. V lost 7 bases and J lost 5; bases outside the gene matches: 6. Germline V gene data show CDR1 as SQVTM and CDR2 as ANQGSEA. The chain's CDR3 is CSAQGQGHEQYF. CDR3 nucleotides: TGCAGCGCCCAAGGACAGGGGCACGAGCAGTACTTC.

CDR3 nucleotide sequence: TGTGCCAGCAGTGCCCGCCGGGACAGCTACACCGGGGAGCTGTTTTTT. It specifies CASSARRDSYTGELFF. V gene TRBV6-1 combines with J gene TRBJ2-2, with 7 bases identical to TRBD1. The CDR3 is 16 amino acids. V dropped 4 bases and J dropped 3; count of bases not matched to a gene: 8. Germline lookup yields CDR1 MNHNS and CDR2 SASEGT.

CDR3 DNA: TGTGCCATCAGTGGAACAGGGACGGAGAAACTGTTTTTT. Residues: CAISGTGTEKLFF. The chain combines TRBV10-3 with TRBJ1-4; TRBD1 is a possible D gene (6 bases). Germline lookup yields CDR1 ENHRY and CDR2 SYGVKD. This CDR3 has 13 residues. Trimming removed 4 bases at V and 11 bases at J, with 14 bases between.

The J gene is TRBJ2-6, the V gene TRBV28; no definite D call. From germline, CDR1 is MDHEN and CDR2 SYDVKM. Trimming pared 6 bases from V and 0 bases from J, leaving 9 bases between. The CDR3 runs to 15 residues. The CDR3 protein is CASRILSSGANVLTF. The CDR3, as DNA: TGTGCCAGCAGGATCCTAAGCTCTGGGGCCAACGTCCTGACTTTC.

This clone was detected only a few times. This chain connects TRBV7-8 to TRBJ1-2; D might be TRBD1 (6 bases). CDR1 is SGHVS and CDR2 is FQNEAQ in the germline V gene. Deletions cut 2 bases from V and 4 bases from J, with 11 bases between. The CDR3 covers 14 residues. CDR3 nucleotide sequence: TGTGCCAGCAGCTTATCTGGCAGGGGCTATGGCTACACCTTC. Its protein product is CASSLSGRGYGYTF. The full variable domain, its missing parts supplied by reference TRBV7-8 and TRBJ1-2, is GAGVSQSPRYKVAKRGQDVALRCDPISGHVSLFWYQQALGQGPEFLTYFQNEAQLDKSGLPSDRFFAERPEGSVSTLKIQRTQQEDSAVYLCASSLSGRGYGYTFGSGTRLTVV.

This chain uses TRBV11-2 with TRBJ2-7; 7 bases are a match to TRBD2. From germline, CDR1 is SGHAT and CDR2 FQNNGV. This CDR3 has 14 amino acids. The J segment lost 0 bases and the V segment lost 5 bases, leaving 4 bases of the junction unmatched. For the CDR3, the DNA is TGTGCCAGCAGCCCCGGGGGGTCCTCCTACGAGCAGTACTTC. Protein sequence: CASSPGGSSYEQYF.

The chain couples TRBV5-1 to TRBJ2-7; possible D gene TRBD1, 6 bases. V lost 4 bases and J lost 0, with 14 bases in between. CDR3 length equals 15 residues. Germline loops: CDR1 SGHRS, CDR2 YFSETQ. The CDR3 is CASSLTGHNSYEQYF. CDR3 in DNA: TGCGCCAGCAGCCTAACGGGACACAACTCCTACGAGCAGTACTTC.

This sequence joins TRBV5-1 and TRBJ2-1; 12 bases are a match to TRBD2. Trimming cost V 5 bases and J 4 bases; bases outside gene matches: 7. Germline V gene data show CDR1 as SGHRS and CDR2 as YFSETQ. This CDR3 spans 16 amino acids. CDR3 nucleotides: TGCGCCAGCAGTCTTACCGGGACTAGCGGGTACAATGAGCAGTTCTTC. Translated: CASSLTGTSGYNEQFF.

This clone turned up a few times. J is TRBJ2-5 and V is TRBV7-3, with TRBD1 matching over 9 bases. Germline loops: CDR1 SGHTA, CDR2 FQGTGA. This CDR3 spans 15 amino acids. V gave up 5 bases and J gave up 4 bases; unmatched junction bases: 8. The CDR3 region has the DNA TGTGCCAGCAGCCCACAGGGGGCTGATGGAGAGACCCAGTACTTC. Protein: CASSPQGADGETQYF.

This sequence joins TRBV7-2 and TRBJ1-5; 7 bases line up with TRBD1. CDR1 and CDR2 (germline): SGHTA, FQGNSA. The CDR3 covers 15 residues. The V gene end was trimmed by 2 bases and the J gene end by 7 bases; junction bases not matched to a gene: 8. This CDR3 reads CASSLRQGVEQPQHF. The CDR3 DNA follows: TGTGCCAGCAGCTTAAGACAGGGAGTGGAGCAGCCCCAGCATTTT.

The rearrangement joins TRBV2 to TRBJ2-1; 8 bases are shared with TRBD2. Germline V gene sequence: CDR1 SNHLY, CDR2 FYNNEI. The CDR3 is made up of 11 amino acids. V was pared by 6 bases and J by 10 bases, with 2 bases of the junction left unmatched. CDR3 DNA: TGTGCCAGCAGGGTAGCGGGAGAGCAGTTCTTC. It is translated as CASRVAGEQFF.

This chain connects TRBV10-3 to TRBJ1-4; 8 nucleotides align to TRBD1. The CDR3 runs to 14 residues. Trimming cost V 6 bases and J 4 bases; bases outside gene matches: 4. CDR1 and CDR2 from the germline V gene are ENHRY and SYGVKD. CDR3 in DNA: TGTGCCATCAGCTCAGGGGGCAATAATGAAAAACTGTTTTTT. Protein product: CAISSGGNNEKLFF.

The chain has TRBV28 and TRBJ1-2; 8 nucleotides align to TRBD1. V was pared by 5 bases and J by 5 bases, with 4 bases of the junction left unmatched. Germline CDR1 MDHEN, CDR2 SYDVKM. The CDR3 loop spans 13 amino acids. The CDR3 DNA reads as TGTGCCAGCAGTAAAGACAGGGGATATGGCTACACCTTC. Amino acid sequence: CASSKDRGYGYTF.